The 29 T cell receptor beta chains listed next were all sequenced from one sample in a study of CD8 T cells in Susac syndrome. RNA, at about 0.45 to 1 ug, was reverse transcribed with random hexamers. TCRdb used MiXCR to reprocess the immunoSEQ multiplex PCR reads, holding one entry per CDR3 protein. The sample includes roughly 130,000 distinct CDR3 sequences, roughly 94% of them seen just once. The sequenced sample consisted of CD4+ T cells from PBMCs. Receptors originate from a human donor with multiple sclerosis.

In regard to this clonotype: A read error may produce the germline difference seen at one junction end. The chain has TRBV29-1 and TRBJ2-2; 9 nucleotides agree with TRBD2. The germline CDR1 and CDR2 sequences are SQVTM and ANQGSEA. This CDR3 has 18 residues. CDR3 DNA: TGCAGCGTCGGGGGCGGCGGGGGGGCGTCTTCCAACAGCGGGGAGCTGTTTTTT. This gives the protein CSVGGGGGASSNSGELFF.

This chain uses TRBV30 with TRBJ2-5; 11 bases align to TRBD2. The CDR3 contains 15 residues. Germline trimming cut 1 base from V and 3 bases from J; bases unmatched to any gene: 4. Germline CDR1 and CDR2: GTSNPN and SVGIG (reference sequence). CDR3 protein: CAWSATSGRKETQYF. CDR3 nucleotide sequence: TGTGCCTGGAGTGCTACTAGCGGGAGAAAAGAGACCCAGTACTTC.

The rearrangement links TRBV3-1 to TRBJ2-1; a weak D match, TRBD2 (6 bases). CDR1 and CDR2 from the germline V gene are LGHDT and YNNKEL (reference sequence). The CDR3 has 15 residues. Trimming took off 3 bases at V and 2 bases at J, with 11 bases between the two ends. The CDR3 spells CASSQTAGTYNEQFF. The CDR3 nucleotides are TGTGCCAGCAGCCAGACAGCGGGTACCTACAATGAGCAGTTCTTC.

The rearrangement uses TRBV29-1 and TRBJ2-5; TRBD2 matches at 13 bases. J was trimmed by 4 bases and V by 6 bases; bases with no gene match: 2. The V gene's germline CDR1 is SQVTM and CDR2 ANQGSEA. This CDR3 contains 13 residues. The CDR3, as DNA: TGCAGCGTGGGACTAGCGGGGTCAGAGACCCAGTACTTC. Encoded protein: CSVGLAGSETQYF.

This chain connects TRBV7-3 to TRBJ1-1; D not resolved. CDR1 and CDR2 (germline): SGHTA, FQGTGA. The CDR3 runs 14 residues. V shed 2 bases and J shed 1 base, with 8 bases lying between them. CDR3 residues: CASSLGPQNTEAFF. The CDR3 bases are TGTGCCAGCAGCTTAGGCCCCCAGAACACTGAAGCTTTCTTT.

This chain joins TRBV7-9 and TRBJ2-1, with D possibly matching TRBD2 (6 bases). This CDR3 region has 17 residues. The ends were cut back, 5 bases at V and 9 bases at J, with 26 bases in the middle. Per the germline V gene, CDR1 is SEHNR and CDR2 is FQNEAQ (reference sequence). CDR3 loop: CASSPLGGGALRGEQFF. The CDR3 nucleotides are TGTGCCAGCAGCCCCCTGGGTGGCGGGGCCCTTAGAGGTGAGCAGTTCTTC.

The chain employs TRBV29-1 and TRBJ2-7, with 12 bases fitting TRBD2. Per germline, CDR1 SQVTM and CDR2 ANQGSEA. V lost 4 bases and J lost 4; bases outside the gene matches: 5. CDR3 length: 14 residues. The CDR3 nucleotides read TGCAGCGTTGGGGCGACTAGCGGGGGTTACGAGCAGTACTTC. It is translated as CSVGATSGGYEQYF.

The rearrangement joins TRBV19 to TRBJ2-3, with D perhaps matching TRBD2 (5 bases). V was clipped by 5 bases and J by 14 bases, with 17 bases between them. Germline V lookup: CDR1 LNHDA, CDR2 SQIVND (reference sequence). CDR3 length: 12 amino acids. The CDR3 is CASSRDRSVRYF. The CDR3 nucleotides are TGTGCCAGTAGTCGGGATCGATCAGTGAGGTATTTT.

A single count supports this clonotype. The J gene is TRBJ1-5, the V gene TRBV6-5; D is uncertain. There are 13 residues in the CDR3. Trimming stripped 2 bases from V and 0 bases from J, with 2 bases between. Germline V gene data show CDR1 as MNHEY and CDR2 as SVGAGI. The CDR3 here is CASSYDSNQPQHF. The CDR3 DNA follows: TGTGCCAGCAGTTACGATAGCAATCAGCCCCAGCATTTT.

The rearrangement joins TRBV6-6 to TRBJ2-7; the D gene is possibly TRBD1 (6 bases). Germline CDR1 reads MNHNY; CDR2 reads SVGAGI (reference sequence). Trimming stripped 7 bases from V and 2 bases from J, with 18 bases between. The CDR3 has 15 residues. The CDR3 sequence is CASTYARTETYEQYF. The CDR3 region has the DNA TGTGCCAGCACCTACGCCAGGACAGAGACCTACGAGCAGTACTTC.

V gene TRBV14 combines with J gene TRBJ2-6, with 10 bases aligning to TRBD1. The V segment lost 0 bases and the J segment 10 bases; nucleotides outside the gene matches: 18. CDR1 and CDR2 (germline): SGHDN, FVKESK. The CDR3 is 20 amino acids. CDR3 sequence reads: CASSQEWDFAGTGASNVLTF. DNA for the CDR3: TGTGCCAGCAGCCAAGAGTGGGACTTTGCCGGGACAGGGGCCTCTAACGTCCTGACTTTC.

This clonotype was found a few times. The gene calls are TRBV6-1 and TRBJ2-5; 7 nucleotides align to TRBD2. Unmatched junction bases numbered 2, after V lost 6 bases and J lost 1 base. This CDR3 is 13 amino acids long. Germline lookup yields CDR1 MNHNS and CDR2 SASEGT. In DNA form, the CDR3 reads TGTGCCAGCAGACGACTAGCCCAAGAGACCCAGTACTTC. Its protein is CASRRLAQETQYF.

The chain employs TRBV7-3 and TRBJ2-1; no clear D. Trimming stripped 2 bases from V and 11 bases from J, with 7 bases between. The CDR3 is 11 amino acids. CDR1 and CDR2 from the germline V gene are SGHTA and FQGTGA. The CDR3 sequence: CASSLDNQQFF. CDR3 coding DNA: TGTGCCAGCAGCTTAGATAACCAGCAGTTCTTC.

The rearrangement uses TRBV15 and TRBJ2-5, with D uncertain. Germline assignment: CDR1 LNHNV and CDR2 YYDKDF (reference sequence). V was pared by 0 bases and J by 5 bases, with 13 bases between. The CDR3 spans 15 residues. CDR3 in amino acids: CATSRDPSVGETQYF. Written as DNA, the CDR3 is TGTGCCACCAGCAGAGACCCGAGTGTTGGGGAGACCCAGTACTTC.

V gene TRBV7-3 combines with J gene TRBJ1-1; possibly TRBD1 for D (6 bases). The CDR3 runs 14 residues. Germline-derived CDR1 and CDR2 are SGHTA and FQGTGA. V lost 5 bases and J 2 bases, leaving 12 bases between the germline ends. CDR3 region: CASSRAGTNTEAFF. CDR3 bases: TGTGCCAGCAGCCGAGCCGGGACAAACACTGAAGCTTTCTTT.

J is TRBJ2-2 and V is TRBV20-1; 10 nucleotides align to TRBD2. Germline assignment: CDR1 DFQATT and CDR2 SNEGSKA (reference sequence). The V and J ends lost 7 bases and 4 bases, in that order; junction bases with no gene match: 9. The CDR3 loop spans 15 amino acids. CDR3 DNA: TGCAGTGTGTTCGGTACTAGCGGGACCACCGGGGAGCTGTTTTTT. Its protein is CSVFGTSGTTGELFF.

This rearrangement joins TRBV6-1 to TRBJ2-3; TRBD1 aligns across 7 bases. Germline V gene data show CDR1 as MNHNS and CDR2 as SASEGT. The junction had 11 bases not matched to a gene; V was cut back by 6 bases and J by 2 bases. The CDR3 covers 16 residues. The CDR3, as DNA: TGTGCCAGCAGCCGTAACAGGGGTCCCTACACAGATACGCAGTATTTT. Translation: CASSRNRGPYTDTQYF.

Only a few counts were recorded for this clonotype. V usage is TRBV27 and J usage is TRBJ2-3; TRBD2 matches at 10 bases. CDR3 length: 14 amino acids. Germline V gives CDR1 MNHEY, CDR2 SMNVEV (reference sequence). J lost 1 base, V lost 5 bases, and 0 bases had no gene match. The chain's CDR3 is CASSLAGGTDTQYF. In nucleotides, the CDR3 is TGTGCCAGCAGTCTAGCGGGGGGCACAGATACGCAGTATTTT.

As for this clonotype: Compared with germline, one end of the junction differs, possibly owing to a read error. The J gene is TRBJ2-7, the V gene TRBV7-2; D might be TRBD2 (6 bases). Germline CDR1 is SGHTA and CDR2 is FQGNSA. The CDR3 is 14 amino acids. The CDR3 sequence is CASSLAVYSYEQYF. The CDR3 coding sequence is TGTGCCAGCAGTTTAGCGGTTTACTCCTACGAGCAGTACTTC.

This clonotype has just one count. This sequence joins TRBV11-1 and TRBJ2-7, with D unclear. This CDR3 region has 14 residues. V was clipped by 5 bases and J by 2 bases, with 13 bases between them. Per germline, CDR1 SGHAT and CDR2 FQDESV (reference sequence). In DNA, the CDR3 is TGTGCCAGCAGCCGCACCACGAAAACCTACGAGCAGTACTTC. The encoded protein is CASSRTTKTYEQYF. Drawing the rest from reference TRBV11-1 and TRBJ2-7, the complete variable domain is EAEVAQSPRYKITEKSQAVAFWCDPISGHATLYWYRQILGQGPELLVQFQDESVVDDSQLPKDRFSAERLKGVDSTLKIQPAELGDSAMYLCASSRTTKTYEQYFGPGTRLTVT.

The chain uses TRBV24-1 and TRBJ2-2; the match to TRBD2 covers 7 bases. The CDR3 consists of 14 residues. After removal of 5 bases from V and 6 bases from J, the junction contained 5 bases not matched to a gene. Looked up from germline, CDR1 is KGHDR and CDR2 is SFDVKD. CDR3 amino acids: CATSAGTTPGELFF. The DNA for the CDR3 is TGTGCCACCAGTGCCGGGACTACCCCCGGGGAGCTGTTTTTT.

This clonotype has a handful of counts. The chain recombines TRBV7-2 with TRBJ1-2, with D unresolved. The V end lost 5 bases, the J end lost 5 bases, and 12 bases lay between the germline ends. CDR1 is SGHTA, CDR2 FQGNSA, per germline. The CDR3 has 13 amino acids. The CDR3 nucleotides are TGTGCCAGCAGCCAGCTAGGACCTTATGGCTACACCTTC. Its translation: CASSQLGPYGYTF.

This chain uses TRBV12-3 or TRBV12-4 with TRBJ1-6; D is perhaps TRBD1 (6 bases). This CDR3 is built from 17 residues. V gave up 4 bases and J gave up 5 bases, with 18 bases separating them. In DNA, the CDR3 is TGTGCCAGCAGTTATTATTTAGGGGGGCAAAATAATTCACCCCTCCACTTT. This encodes CASSYYLGGQNNSPLHF.

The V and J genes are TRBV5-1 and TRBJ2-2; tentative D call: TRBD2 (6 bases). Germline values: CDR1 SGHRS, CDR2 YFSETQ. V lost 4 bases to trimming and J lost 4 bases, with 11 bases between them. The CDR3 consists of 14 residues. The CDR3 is CASSPHGSTGELFF. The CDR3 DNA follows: TGCGCCAGCAGCCCCCACGGGAGCACCGGGGAGCTGTTTTTT.

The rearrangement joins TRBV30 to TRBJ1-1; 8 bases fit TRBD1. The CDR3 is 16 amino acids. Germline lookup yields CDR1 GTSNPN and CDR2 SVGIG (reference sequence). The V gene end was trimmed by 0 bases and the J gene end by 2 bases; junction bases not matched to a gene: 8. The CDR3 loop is CAWSVPDRVFNTEAFF. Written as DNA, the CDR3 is TGTGCCTGGAGTGTACCGGACAGGGTATTCAACACTGAAGCTTTCTTT.

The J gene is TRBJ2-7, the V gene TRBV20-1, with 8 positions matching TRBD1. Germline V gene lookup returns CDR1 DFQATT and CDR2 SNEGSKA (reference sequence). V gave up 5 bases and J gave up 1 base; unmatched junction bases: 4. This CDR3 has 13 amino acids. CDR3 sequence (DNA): TGCAGTGCTGCGGACAGGGCGTCCTACGAGCAGTACTTC. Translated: CSAADRASYEQYF.

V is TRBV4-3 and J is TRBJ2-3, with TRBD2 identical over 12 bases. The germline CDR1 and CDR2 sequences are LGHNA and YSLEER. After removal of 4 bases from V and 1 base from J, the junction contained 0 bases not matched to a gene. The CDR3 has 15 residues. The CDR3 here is CASSRTSGGTDTQYF. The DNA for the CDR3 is TGCGCCAGCAGCCGGACTAGCGGGGGCACAGATACGCAGTATTTT.

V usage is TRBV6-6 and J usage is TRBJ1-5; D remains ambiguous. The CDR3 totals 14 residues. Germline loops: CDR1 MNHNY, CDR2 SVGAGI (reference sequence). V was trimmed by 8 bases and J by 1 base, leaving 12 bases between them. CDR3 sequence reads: CASADPGSNQPQHF. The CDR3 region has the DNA TGTGCCAGCGCCGACCCCGGCAGCAATCAGCCCCAGCATTTT.

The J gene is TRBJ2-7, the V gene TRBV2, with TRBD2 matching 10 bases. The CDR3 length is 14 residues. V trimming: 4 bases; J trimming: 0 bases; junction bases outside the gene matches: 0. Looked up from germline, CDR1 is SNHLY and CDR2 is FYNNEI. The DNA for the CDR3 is TGTGCCAGCAGTGCTAGCGGGAGCTCCTACGAGCAGTACTTC. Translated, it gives CASSASGSSYEQYF.